Below are 7 T cell receptor beta chains sequenced from a single sample in a study of blood T cell repertoires in COVID-19. Assay used: immunoSEQ multiplex PCR; TCRdb lists only in-frame clones, some missing. The sample has roughly 360,000 clones; approximately 90% are singletons. The material sequenced was PBMCs or T cells enriched from blood (not recorded which). The receptors here all came from a woman aged 25-40 years with acute COVID-19.

This clone appeared a single time. This sequence joins TRBV25-1 and TRBJ2-3; 10 bases agree with TRBD1. V trimming: 1 base; J trimming: 0 bases; junction bases outside the gene matches: 4. This CDR3 comprises 17 residues. Germline values: CDR1 MGHDK, CDR2 SYGVNS. CDR3 DNA sequence: TGTGCCAGCAGTGAATTAGGGACAGGGGCTAGCACAGATACGCAGTATTTT. Amino acid sequence: CASSELGTGASTDTQYF.

This clone was counted a single time. CDR3 DNA sequence: TGTGCCAGCAGTAGAGGGACAGTTCATGGGCCCCAGCATTTT. Translated: CASSRGTVHGPQHF. The chain recombines TRBV5-5 with TRBJ1-5; 7 nucleotides align to TRBD1. The CDR3 contains 14 residues. Germline trimming cut 5 bases from V and 9 bases from J; bases unmatched to any gene: 11. Per germline, CDR1 SGHKS and CDR2 YYEKEE (reference sequence).

The rearrangement joins TRBV11-2 to TRBJ1-4; D is perhaps TRBD1 (5 bases). Germline V gives CDR1 SGHAT, CDR2 FQNNGV. This CDR3 comprises 16 residues. Trimming shortened V by 0 bases and J by 3 bases, and 11 bases separated the two germline ends. CDR3 DNA: TGTGCCAGCAGCTTAGATGGCGGGGGACCTAATGAAAAACTGTTTTTT. Protein product: CASSLDGGGPNEKLFF.

The chain uses TRBV10-3 and TRBJ1-3; D possibly corresponds to TRBD1 (6 bases). Germline-derived CDR1 and CDR2 are ENHRY and SYGVKD. V dropped 7 bases and J dropped 9 bases, with 16 bases sitting between them. This CDR3 region has 13 residues. The CDR3 DNA follows: TGTGCCATCACCGAGTCCCGGGACACCACCATATATTTT. Translation gives CAITESRDTTIYF.

This chain joins TRBV5-6 and TRBJ2-5, with 11 positions matching TRBD1. Germline CDR1 is SGHDT and CDR2 is YYEEEE. The ends lost 4 bases at V and 2 bases at J; junction bases unmatched: 7. The CDR3 covers 16 residues. In nucleotides, the CDR3 is TGTGCCAGCAGCCAAGCCGGGACAGGGGGACAAGAGACCCAGTACTTC. Protein product: CASSQAGTGGQETQYF.

The chain recombines TRBV5-1 with TRBJ1-3, with 9 bases aligning to TRBD1. CDR1 and CDR2 from the germline V gene are SGHRS and YFSETQ. The CDR3 loop spans 16 amino acids. J gave up 3 bases and V 0 bases, and 4 bases lay outside the gene matches. CDR3: CASSLVRTGDGNTIYF. As DNA, the CDR3 is TGCGCCAGCAGCTTGGTCCGGACAGGGGATGGAAACACCATATATTTT.

V is TRBV18 and J is TRBJ2-2, with 8 positions matching TRBD1. V was pared by 3 bases and J by 0 bases, with 3 bases of the junction left unmatched. The V gene's germline CDR1 is KGHSH and CDR2 LQKENI. This CDR3 has 16 amino acids. The CDR3 loop reads CASSPSTGANTGELFF. The CDR3 DNA follows: TGTGCCAGCTCACCCTCGACAGGGGCGAACACCGGGGAGCTGTTTTTT.